This TCR beta chain was captured by sequencing in a study of neurological immune-mediated disorders. This clonotype was picked up many times. The antigen remains undetermined. Losses at the gene ends were 0 bases for V and 6 bases for J; bases not matched to a gene: 3. The CDR3 spans 13 residues. Germline V gives CDR1 SGHKS, CDR2 YYEKEE (reference sequence). Each CDR3 protein is one row after TCRdb ran MiXCR on the 5' RACE reads. Among tens of thousands of distinct CDR3 sequences listed, 3% to 4% were seen once. The study, taken as a whole, reports: There was no association between the multiple sclerosis repertoire cluster and any clinical or MRI feature.

Sequenced input: PBMCs. This TCR was sampled from a middle-aged man with multiple sclerosis. The V call is TRBV5-5, the J call TRBJ2-7, with TRBD2 identical over 7 bases. The CDR3 DNA reads as TGTGCCAGCAGCTTGGGACCGGGAGGCGAGCAGTACTTC. The encoded protein is CASSLGPGGEQYF.